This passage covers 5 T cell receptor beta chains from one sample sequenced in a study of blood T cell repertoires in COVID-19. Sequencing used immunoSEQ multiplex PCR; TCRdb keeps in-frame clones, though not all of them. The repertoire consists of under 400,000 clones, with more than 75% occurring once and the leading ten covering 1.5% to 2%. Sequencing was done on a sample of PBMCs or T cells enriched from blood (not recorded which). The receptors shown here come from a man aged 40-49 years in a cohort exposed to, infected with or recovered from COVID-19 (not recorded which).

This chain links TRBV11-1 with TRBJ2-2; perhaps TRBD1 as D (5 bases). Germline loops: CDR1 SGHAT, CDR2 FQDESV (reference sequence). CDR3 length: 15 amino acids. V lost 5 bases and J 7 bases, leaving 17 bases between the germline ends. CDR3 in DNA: TGTGCCAGCAGCGCGCAGACGGACATTGTCGGGGAGCTGTTTTTT. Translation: CASSAQTDIVGELFF. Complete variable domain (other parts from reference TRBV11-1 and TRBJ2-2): EAEVAQSPRYKITEKSQAVAFWCDPISGHATLYWYRQILGQGPELLVQFQDESVVDDSQLPKDRFSAERLKGVDSTLKIQPAELGDSAMYLCASSAQTDIVGELFFGEGSRLTVL.

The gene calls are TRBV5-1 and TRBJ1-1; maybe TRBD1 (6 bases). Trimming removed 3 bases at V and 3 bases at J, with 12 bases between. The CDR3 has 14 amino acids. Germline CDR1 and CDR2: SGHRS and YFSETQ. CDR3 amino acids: CASSSQGMDTEAFF. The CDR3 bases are TGCGCCAGCAGCTCGCAGGGGATGGACACTGAAGCTTTCTTT.

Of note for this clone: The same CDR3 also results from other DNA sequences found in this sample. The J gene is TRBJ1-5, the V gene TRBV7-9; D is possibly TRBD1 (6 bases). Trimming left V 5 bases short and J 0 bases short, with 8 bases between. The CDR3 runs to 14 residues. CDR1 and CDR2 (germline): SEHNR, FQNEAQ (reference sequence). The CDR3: CASSPRGSNQPQHF. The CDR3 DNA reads TGTGCCAGCAGCCCCAGGGGTAGCAATCAGCCCCAGCATTTT.

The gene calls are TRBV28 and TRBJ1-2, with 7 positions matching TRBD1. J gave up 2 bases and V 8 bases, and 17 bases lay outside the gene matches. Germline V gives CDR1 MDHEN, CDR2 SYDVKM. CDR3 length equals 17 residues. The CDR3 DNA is TGTGCCAGCTTAGGTCAACCGGGCGCGGGACAGAACTATGGCTACACCTTC. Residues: CASLGQPGAGQNYGYTF.

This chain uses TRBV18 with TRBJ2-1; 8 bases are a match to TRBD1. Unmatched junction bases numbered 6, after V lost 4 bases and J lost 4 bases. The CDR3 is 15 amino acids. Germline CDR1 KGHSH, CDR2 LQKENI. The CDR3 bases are TGTGCCAGCTCACTACTCGACAGGGGATACAATGAGCAGTTCTTC. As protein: CASSLLDRGYNEQFF. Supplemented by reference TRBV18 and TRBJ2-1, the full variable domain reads NAGVMQNPRHLVRRRGQEARLRCSPMKGHSHVYWYRQLPEEGLKFMVYLQKENIIDESGMPKERFSAEFPKEGPSILRIQQVVRGDSAAYFCASSLLDRGYNEQFFGPGTRLTVL.